This is a list of T cell receptor beta chains from one sample in a study of shared clonotypes between healthy human individuals. The method was immunoSEQ multiplex PCR; TCRdb's version includes in-frame clones alone and lacks a portion of them. This table holds 600,000 to 800,000 clones, roughly 72% found once. The specimen sequenced was memory CD4+ T cells sorted from blood. These receptor sequences come from a woman aged 30 to 39 in good health. Each CDR3 is given without its conserved first and last residue. The D gene is left open where the match is weak.

ASSLGRRAAF	-	10	TRBJ1-1	TRBV7-2
ASRGGQGRGTNTEAF	TRBD1	15	TRBJ1-1	TRBV27
ASSRADLNTGELF	-	13	TRBJ2-2	TRBV4-1
ASSRGGAGSYEQY	-	13	TRBJ2-7	TRBV5-1
ASSEWGGRADTQY	TRBD2	13	TRBJ2-3	TRBV10-1
ASSPPAGREYEQY	-	13	TRBJ2-7	TRBV18
ASSRGRGELF	-	10	TRBJ2-2	TRBV4-2
ASSQADWTGEQF	-	12	TRBJ2-1	TRBV4-1
ASSLKGTHATDTQY	-	14	TRBJ2-3	TRBV11-2
ASSRTAAYEQY	-	11	TRBJ2-7	TRBV18
ASSHSPGQGAGGYT	TRBD1	14	TRBJ1-2	TRBV6-5
ATSRGGTGGPDTQY	TRBD2	14	TRBJ2-3	TRBV15
ASSEGRGAFQPQH	-	13	TRBJ1-5	TRBV6-1
ASPPGLAGGGTETQY	TRBD2	15	TRBJ2-5	TRBV28
ASSPQGGMYNEQF	TRBD1	13	TRBJ2-1	TRBV11-2
ASSSADIYGYT	-	11	TRBJ1-2	TRBV13
ASSPSPGTAQPQH	TRBD1	13	TRBJ1-5	TRBV19
ASSSIRGSNEQF	-	12	TRBJ2-1	TRBV7-6
ASMWVMADTQY	-	11	TRBJ2-3	TRBV2
ASSQEGAGGPNEQY	TRBD2	14	-	TRBV4-2
ASSLGGQPYNEQF	-	13	TRBJ2-1	TRBV7-7
ASSLPTQNYGYT	-	12	TRBJ1-2	TRBV28